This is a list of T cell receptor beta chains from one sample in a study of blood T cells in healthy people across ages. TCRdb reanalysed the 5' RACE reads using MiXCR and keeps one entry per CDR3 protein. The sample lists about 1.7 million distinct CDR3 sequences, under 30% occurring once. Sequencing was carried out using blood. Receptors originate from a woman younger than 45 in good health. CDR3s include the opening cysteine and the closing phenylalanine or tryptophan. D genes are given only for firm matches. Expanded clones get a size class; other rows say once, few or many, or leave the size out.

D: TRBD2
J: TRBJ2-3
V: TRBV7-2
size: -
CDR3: CASSLRLPAGDVDTQYF
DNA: TGTGCCAGCAGCTTGCGGCTCCCAGCGGGAGACGTAGATACGCAGTATTTT

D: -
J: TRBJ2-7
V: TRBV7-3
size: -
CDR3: CASSPGRVEGPYEQYF
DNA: TGTGCCAGCAGCCCCGGTCGGGTAGAAGGCCCTTACGAGCAGTACTTC

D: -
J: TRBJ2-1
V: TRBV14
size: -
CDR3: CASSQSRVYNEQFF
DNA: TGTGCCAGCAGCCAATCGAGGGTGTACAATGAGCAGTTCTTC

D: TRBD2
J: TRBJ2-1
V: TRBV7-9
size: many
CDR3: CASSSSGLAANEQFF
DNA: TGTGCCAGCAGCTCTTCGGGACTAGCGGCCAATGAGCAGTTCTTC

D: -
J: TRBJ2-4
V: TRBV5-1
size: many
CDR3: CASSLVDAKNIQYF
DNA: TGCGCCAGCAGCTTGGTGGACGCCAAAAACATTCAGTACTTC

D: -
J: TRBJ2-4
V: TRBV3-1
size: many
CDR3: CASSQDAEQYF
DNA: TGTGCCAGCAGCCAAGATGCAGAGCAGTACTTC

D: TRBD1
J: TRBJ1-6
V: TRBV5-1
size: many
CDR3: CASSLGQGGNSPLHF
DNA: TGCGCCAGCAGCCTCGGACAGGGAGGAAATTCACCCCTCCACTTT

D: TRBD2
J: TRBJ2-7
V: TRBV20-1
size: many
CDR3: CSARSLAGPYEQYF
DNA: TGCAGTGCTAGGAGCCTAGCGGGCCCCTACGAGCAGTACTTC

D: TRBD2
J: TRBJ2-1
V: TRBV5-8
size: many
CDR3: CASSFEVGLALNEQFF
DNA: TGTGCCAGCAGCTTCGAAGTAGGACTAGCGTTAAATGAGCAGTTCTTC

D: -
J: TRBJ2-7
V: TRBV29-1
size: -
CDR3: CSVETTGGPAYEQYF
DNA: TGCAGCGTTGAGACGACCGGGGGCCCTGCTTACGAGCAGTACTTC

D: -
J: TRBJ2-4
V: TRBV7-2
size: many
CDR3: CASSLGGTGKNIQYF
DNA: TGTGCCAGCAGCTTAGGGGGAACAGGGAAAAACATTCAGTACTTC

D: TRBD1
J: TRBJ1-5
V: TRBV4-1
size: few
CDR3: CASSQEGTGYNQPQHF
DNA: TGCGCCAGCAGCCAAGAAGGGACAGGGTATAATCAGCCCCAGCATTTT

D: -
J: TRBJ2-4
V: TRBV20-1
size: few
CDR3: CSASPSGGAIIQYF
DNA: TGCAGTGCCAGCCCCTCGGGGGGCGCGATCATTCAGTACTTC

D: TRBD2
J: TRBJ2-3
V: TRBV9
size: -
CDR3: CASNELMTSGTDTQYF
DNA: TGTGCCAGCAACGAACTCATGACTAGCGGCACAGATACGCAGTATTTT

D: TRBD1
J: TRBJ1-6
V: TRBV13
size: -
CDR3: CASSPGTGGFSPLHF
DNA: TGTGCCAGTAGCCCCGGGACAGGGGGCTTCTCACCCCTCCACTTT

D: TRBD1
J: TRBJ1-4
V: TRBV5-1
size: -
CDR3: CAGSLVSGGNEKLFF
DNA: TGCGCCGGCAGCTTGGTTTCAGGGGGCAACGAAAAACTGTTTTTT

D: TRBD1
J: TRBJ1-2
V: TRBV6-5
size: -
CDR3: CASSYSRKTGAGYTF
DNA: TGTGCCAGCAGTTACTCACGTAAGACAGGGGCAGGCTACACCTTC

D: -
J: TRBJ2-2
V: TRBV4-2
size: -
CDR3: CASSQDWSNTGELFF
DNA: TGTGCCAGCAGCCAAGATTGGTCCAACACCGGGGAGCTGTTTTTT

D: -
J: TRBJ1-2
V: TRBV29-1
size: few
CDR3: CSVALRVNYGYTF
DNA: TGCAGCGTTGCCCTGAGAGTTAACTATGGCTACACCTTC

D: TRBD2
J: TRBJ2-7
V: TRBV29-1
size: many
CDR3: CSVWMGGERHEQYF
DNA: TGCAGCGTTTGGATGGGGGGGGAGCGTCACGAGCAGTACTTC

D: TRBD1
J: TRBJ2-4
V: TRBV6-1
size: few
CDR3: CASTDRVPPYDQYF
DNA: TGTGCCAGCACCGACAGGGTCCCCCCCTACGATCAGTACTTC

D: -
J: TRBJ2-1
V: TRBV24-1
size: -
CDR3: CATRSSSNEQFF
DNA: TGTGCCACCAGGAGTAGTTCCAATGAGCAGTTCTTC

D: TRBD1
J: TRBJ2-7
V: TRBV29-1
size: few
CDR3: CSARQGANEQYF
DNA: TGCAGCGCAAGACAGGGGGCAAACGAGCAGTACTTC

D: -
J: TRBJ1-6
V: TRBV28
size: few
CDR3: CASGGNLVNSPLHF
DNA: TGTGCCAGCGGGGGGAATCTCGTGAATTCGCCCCTCCACTTT

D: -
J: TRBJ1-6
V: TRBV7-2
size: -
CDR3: CASSPAPGWNSPLHF
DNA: TGTGCCAGCAGCCCGGCCCCCGGTTGGAATTCACCCCTCCACTTT

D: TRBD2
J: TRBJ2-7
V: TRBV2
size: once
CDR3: CASRAVLARAYEQYF
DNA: TGTGCCAGCAGGGCGGTACTAGCGAGGGCCTACGAGCAGTACTTC

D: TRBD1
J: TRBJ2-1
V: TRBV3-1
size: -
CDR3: CASSQQGASVNEQFF
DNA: TGTGCCAGCAGCCAACAGGGGGCCAGCGTTAATGAGCAGTTCTTC

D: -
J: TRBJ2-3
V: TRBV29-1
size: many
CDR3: CSVGPGLDTQYF
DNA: TGCAGCGTTGGTCCAGGTCTAGATACGCAGTATTTT

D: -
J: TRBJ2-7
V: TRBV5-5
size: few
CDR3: CASSFTGYSYEQYF
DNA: TGTGCCAGCAGCTTCACAGGGTACTCCTACGAGCAGTACTTC

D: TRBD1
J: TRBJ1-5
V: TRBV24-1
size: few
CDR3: CATSDASDRSNQPQHF
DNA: TGTGCCACCAGTGATGCCTCGGACAGGAGCAATCAGCCCCAGCATTTT

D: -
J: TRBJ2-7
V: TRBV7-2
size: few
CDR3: CASSLARGVVEQYF
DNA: TGTGCCAGCAGCTTAGCGCGCGGGGTGGTCGAGCAGTACTTC

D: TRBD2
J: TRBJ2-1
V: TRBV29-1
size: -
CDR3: CSVGGLVTGSEQFF
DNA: TGCAGCGTGGGCGGACTAGTCACCGGTTCTGAGCAGTTCTTC

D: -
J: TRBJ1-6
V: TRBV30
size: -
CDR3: CAWIPGPQGDSPLHF
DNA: TGTGCCTGGATCCCCGGGCCCCAAGGCGATTCACCCCTCCACTTT

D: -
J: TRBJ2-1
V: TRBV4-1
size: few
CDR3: CASSPSPADYNEQFF
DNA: TGCGCCAGCAGCCCGTCCCCGGCTGACTACAATGAGCAGTTCTTC

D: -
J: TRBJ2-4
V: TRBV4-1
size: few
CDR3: CASSQDPRGTVAREQYF
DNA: TGCGCCAGCAGCCAAGACCCCCGGGGGACAGTTGCGCGGGAGCAGTACTTC

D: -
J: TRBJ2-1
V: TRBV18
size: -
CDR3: CASSSGVSVGEQFF
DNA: TGTGCCAGCTCATCGGGGGTGAGCGTAGGTGAGCAGTTCTTC

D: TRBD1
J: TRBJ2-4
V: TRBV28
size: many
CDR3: CASSLSFRPGQGGNIQYF
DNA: TGTGCCAGCAGTTTATCCTTCCGACCGGGACAGGGAGGAAACATTCAGTACTTC

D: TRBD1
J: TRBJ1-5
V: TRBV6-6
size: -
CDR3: CTSRSGTANSNQPQHF
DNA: TGTACCAGCAGATCCGGGACAGCGAATAGCAATCAGCCCCAGCATTTT

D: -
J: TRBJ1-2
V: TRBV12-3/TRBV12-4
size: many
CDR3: CASSPRDGYGYTF
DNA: TGTGCCAGCAGCCCCCGGGACGGCTATGGCTACACCTTC

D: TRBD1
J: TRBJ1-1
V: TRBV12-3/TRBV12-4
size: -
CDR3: CASTPRTGKNTEAFF
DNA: TGTGCCAGCACTCCGCGGACAGGGAAGAACACTGAAGCTTTCTTT

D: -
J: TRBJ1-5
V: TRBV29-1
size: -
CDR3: CGVGGAGGGDNQPQHF
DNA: TGCGGCGTTGGGGGTGCGGGGGGAGGTGACAATCAGCCCCAGCATTTT

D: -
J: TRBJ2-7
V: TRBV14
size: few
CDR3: CASSQKGEGGVPYEQYF
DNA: TGTGCCAGCAGCCAAAAGGGGGAGGGAGGGGTCCCCTACGAGCAGTACTTC

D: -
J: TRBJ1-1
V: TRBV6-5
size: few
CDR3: CASSYWRGEAFF
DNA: TGTGCCAGCAGTTACTGGCGGGGTGAAGCTTTCTTT

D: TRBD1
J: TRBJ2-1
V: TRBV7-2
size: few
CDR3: CASSSNRGAYNEQFF
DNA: TGTGCCAGCAGCTCAAACAGGGGTGCGTACAATGAGCAGTTCTTC

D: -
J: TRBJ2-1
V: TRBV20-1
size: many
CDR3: CSARWTDNYNEQFF
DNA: TGCAGTGCTCGCTGGACGGACAACTACAATGAGCAGTTCTTC

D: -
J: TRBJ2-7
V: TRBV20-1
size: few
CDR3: CSASPTGYEQYF
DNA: TGCAGTGCTTCCCCCACAGGTTACGAGCAGTACTTC

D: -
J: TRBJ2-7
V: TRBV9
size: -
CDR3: CASSVGRGEYEQYF
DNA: TGTGCCAGCAGCGTAGGGAGGGGCGAATACGAGCAGTACTTC

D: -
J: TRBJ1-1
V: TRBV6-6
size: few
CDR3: CASSYSRTLNTEAFF
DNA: TGTGCCAGCAGTTACTCTCGCACCCTGAACACTGAAGCTTTCTTT

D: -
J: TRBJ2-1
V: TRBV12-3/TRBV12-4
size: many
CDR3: CASSLLGAGNEQFF
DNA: TGTGCCAGCAGTTTACTGGGGGCTGGCAATGAGCAGTTCTTC

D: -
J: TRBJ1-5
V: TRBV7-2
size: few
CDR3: CASSFKINQPQHF
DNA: TGTGCCAGCAGCTTCAAGATTAATCAGCCCCAGCATTTT

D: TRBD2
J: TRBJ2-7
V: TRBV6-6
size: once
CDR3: CASRREAFDEQYF
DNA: TGTGCCAGCAGGCGGGAGGCCTTCGACGAGCAGTACTTC

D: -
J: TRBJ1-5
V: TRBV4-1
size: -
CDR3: CASSQSHREQPQHF
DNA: TGCGCCAGCAGCCAAAGTCACAGGGAGCAGCCCCAGCATTTT